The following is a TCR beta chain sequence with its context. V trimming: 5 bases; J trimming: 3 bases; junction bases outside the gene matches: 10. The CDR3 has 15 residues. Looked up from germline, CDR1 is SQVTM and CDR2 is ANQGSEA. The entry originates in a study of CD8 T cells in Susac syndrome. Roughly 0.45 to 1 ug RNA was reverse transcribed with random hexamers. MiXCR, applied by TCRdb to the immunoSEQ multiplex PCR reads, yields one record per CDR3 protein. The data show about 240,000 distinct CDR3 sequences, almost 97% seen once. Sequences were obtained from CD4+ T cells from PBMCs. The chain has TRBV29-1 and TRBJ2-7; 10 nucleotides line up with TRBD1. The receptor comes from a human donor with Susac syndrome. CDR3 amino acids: CSVIGAGQGLYEQYF. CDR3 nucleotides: TGCAGCGTTATAGGTGCGGGACAGGGGCTCTACGAGCAGTACTTC.